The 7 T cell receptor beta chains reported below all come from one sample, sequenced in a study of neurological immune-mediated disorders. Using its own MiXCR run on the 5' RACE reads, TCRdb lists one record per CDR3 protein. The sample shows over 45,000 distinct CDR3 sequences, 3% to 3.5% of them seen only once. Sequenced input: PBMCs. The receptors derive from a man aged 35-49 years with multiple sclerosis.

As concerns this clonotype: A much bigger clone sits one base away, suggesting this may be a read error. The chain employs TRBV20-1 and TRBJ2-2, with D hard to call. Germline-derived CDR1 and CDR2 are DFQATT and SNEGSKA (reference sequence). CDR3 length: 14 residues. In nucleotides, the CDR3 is TGCAGTGCCCTCGGCCTGGCGAACACCCGGGAGCTGTTTTTT. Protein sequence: CSALGLANTRELFF.

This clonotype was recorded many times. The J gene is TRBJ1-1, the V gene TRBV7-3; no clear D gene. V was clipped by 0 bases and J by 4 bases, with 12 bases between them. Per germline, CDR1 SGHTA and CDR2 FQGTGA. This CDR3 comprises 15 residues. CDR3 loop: CASSLTSDEGTEAFF. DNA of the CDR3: TGTGCCAGCAGCTTAACCTCGGACGAGGGCACTGAAGCTTTCTTT.

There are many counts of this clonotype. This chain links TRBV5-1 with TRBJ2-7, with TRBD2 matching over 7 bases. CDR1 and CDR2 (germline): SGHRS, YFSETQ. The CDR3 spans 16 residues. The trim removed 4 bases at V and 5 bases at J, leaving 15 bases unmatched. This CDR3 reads CASSLELWRGTHEQYF. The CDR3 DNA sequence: TGCGCCAGCAGCCTTGAATTGTGGCGGGGGACCCACGAGCAGTACTTC.

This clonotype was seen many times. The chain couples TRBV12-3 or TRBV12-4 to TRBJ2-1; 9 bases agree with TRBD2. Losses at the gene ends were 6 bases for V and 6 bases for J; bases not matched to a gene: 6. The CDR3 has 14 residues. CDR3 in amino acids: CASSLGLARNEQFF. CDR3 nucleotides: TGTGCCAGCAGCCTGGGACTAGCTCGCAATGAGCAGTTCTTC.

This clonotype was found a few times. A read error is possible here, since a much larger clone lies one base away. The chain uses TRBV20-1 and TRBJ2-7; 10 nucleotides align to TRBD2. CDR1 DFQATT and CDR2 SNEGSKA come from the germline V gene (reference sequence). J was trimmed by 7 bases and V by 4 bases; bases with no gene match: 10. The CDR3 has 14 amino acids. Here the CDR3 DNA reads TGCAGTGCTAAAGCGGGGGGGCCTCACCAAGAGCAGTACTTC. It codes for CSAKAGGPHQEQYF.

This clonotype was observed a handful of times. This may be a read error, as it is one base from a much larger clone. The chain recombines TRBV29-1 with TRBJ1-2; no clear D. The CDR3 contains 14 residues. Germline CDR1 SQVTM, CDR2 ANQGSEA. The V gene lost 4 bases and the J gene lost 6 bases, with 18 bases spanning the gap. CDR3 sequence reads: CSVAGRTMVDGYTF. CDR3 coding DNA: TGCAGCGTTGCGGGCAGGACGATGGTAGATGGCTACACCTTC.

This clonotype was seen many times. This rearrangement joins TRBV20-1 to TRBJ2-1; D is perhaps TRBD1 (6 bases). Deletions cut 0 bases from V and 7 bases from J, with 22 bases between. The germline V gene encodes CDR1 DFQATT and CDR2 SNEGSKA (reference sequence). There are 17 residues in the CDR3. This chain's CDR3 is CSARDSTGQSVGNEQFF. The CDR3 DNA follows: TGCAGTGCTAGAGATAGCACAGGACAGTCGGTTGGGAATGAGCAGTTCTTC.